One T cell receptor beta chain is described in this entry. The sample comes from a study of cytomegalovirus exposure and HLA in healthy donors. This CDR3 region has 14 residues. The V end was cut by 6 bases, the J end by 7 bases, with 19 bases between. Germline V CDR1 and CDR2: LGHNT, FRNRAP. The protocol was immunoSEQ multiplex PCR, while the TCRdb copy is restricted to in-frame clones and leaves out a portion. In the table there are 100,000 to 150,000 clones, roughly 94% of which are singletons. The source material was PBMCs. The TCR was taken from a woman between 18 and 30 years old in good health and CMV-seronegative. V usage is TRBV12-5 and J usage is TRBJ2-7; tentative D call: TRBD1 (6 bases). The CDR3 region is CASGLDSFQREQYF. CDR3 DNA: TGTGCTAGTGGCCTGGACAGTTTCCAGAGGGAGCAGTACTTC.